This T cell receptor (beta chain) stems from a study of PD-1 blockade in mismatch repair-deficient tumors (dated by TCRdb to the late 2010s). Regarding the complete study: The trial enrolled some 82 consecutive patients with 11 to 12 mismatch repair-deficient cancer types between late 2013 and late 2016, all previously treated and progressing. Tumor-associated T cell clones were tracked in the peripheral blood of patients responding to PD-1 blockade by deep sequencing of TCR CDR3 regions. Here is what the overall study found, with its caveats: After pembrolizumab, tumor-resident clones, which were often undetectable in blood before treatment, expanded rapidly and then contracted, generally ahead of radiologic responses. Of about seven peptides, a few triggered clonal expansion, producing over a hundred unique blood TCRs, of which about seven were also present in tumor, and every positive peptide came from a frameshift mutation.

Germline trimming: 3 bases from V, 1 base from J; junction bases outside gene matches: 1. As encoded in the germline V gene, CDR1 is MRHNA while CDR2 is SNTAGT. Taken from cysteine to phenylalanine, the CDR3 has 14 residues. Only the CDR3 DNA is retained, 42 bases long and in frame from the first base. Library method: the immunoSEQ multiplex PCR assay. For the original study's pipeline: Clones were defined as neoantigen-specific by significant expansion to the relevant peptide and no significant expansion to any other tested peptide. The table comes from immuneACCESS by way of TCRdb, which keeps in-frame sequences with V and J called. Part of the clones is missing from these tables; in studies checked, under half for an unresolved V gene and the rest for unknown reasons. V and J calls and clone size follow that table, whereas D and trimming were derived from the DNA. For this sample the table gives approximately 9,000 clones, of which over 80% were detected only once. Of the sample, 9.7% falls within the top ten clones.

In regard to this clone: It lacks a known antigen. No clone much larger than this one lies a single base away; base qualities are absent.

The time point tag for this specimen amounts to: 10-day in vitro stimulation with candidate neoantigen peptide 3. Mismatch repair deficiency in every enrolled patient was established by polymerase chain reaction or immunohistochemistry. TCR sequencing was carried out for three patients who responded to pembrolizumab therapy. Each of fewer than 10 ELISpot-reactive candidate neoantigen peptides was used in a 10-day in vitro stimulation prior to TCR sequencing. A control culture lacking peptide was run in an identical manner and was used as the baseline for calculation of clone fold changes. Pembrolizumab PD-1 blockade was prospectively tested in advanced mismatch repair-deficient cancers, regardless of tissue of origin, in the phase II trial.

The source material was cells cultured in vitro, sampled from a patient treated with pembrolizumab. The rearrangement combines TRBV6-4 with TRBJ2-3; TRBD1 agrees with 7 junctional bases. This clonotype was sampled from an adult with mismatch repair-deficient cancer. The CDR3 here reads CASSDQGGTDTQYF. The bases read TGTGCCAGCAGTGATCAGGGGGGCACAGATACGCAGTATTTT.